This T cell receptor (beta chain) was found in a study of CD8 T cells in ankylosing spondylitis. TCRdb processed the 5' RACE reads anew with MiXCR; each CDR3 protein has one entry. The sample yields some 220,000 distinct CDR3 sequences, approximately 7.6% seen once. This clonotype was observed many times. This clonotype was sampled from a female donor with ankylosing spondylitis or in good health (not recorded which). The sample comprised blood, either unsorted or a sorted T cell fraction (not recorded which).

CDR3 in amino acids: CATSDRHNEQFF. The DNA for the CDR3 is TGTGCCACCAGTGATCGGCACAATGAGCAGTTCTTC. The gene calls are TRBV24-1 and TRBJ2-1; D unclear. The V gene lost 3 bases and the J gene lost 5 bases, with 4 bases spanning the gap. The length of the CDR3 is 12 residues. CDR1 and CDR2 (germline): KGHDR, SFDVKD.